The 19 T cell receptor beta chains reported below all come from one sample, sequenced in a study of blood T cell repertoires in COVID-19. The method was immunoSEQ multiplex PCR; TCRdb's version includes in-frame clones alone and lacks a portion of them. The top ten hold about 12% of the sample, which has around 250,000 clones, around 86% seen once. Specimen: peripheral blood. The receptors derive from a man older than 75 with acute or convalescent COVID-19.

V usage is TRBV28 and J usage is TRBJ2-5, with 7 bases lining up with TRBD2. With V trimmed by 1 base and J by 0 bases, 5 bases remained unmatched. The CDR3 contains 16 residues. Germline values: CDR1 MDHEN, CDR2 SYDVKM. The CDR3 DNA follows: TGTGCCAGCAGTTTATTGGGGGGGGGTGACCAAGAGACCCAGTACTTC. It encodes CASSLLGGGDQETQYF.

This chain uses TRBV2 with TRBJ1-4, with a possible D match to TRBD1 (5 bases). The CDR3 is made up of 14 amino acids. The germline V gene has CDR1 SNHLY and CDR2 FYNNEI. With 1 base removed from V and 6 bases from J, the gap between germline ends came to 9 bases. The CDR3 nucleotides are TGTGCCAGCAGTGAAGGTGCAGGGTATGAAAAACTGTTTTTT. Its protein is CASSEGAGYEKLFF.

The genes are TRBV2 and TRBJ2-3; 7 bases align to TRBD2. Looked up from germline, CDR1 is SNHLY and CDR2 is FYNNEI. J lost 2 bases, V lost 9 bases, and 8 bases had no gene match. This CDR3 is built from 14 residues. CDR3: CASMTGGVTDTQYF. In nucleotides, the CDR3 is TGTGCCAGTATGACTGGGGGGGTCACAGATACGCAGTATTTT.

The V and J genes are TRBV5-1 and TRBJ2-7, with D unresolved. Germline assignment: CDR1 SGHRS and CDR2 YFSETQ. With 6 bases removed from V and 3 bases from J, the gap between germline ends came to 16 bases. The CDR3 extends over 14 amino acids. As DNA, the CDR3 is TGCGCCAGCACCCCGGTGAACCCCCACTACGAGCAGTACTTC. Translating it yields CASTPVNPHYEQYF.

The chain uses TRBV27 and TRBJ2-6, with 8 nucleotides matching TRBD1. CDR3 size: 18 residues. In germline, CDR1 is MNHEY, CDR2 SMNVEV (reference sequence). Trimming took 6 bases from V and 1 from J; bases not matched to a gene: 11. DNA of the CDR3: TGTGCCAGCAGCCCAAGAAGACAGGGGATTTCTGGGGCCAACGTCCTGACTTTC. Encoded protein: CASSPRRQGISGANVLTF.

This clone has only a few counts. The genes are TRBV7-2 and TRBJ1-2, with D unclear. This CDR3 contains 13 residues. The germline V gene encodes CDR1 SGHTA and CDR2 FQGNSA. V was clipped by 3 bases and J by 2 bases, with 7 bases between them. Here the CDR3 reads CASSFPGNYGYTF. CDR3 nucleotide sequence: TGTGCCAGCAGCTTTCCGGGGAACTATGGCTACACCTTC. The full variable domain, its missing parts supplied by reference TRBV7-2 and TRBJ1-2, is GAGVSQSPSNKVTEKGKDVELRCDPISGHTALYWYRQSLGQGLEFLIYFQGNSAPDKSGLPSDRFSAERTGGSVSTLTIQRTQQEDSAVYLCASSFPGNYGYTFGSGTRLTVV.

The chain is built from TRBV2 and TRBJ2-7; possibly TRBD1 for D (7 bases). The germline V gene has CDR1 SNHLY and CDR2 FYNNEI. The CDR3 contains 14 residues. Trimming pared 4 bases from V and 3 bases from J, leaving 13 bases between. In DNA, the CDR3 is TGTGCCAGCAGTGGTGGAGGGGGCCTCTACGAGCAGTACTTC. Translating gives CASSGGGGLYEQYF.

The V call is TRBV10-2, the J call TRBJ2-3; 7 bases are a match to TRBD1. The CDR3 runs 15 residues. Germline trimming cut 3 bases from V and 1 base from J; bases unmatched to any gene: 4. The germline V gene has CDR1 WSHSY and CDR2 SAAADI. The CDR3 DNA follows: TGCGCCAGCAGTGAAGGAGGACAGGGCACAGATACGCAGTATTTT. Translated, it gives CASSEGGQGTDTQYF.

The chain uses TRBV5-1 and TRBJ1-4, with TRBD1 matching over 9 bases. Trimming at V came to 4 bases and at J to 6 bases, leaving 10 bases not matched to a gene. This CDR3 spans 16 amino acids. Germline V gives CDR1 SGHRS, CDR2 YFSETQ. CDR3 nucleotide sequence: TGCGCCAGCAGCCCGCCCTCCGGGACAGGGCATGAAAAACTGTTTTTT. Its translation is CASSPPSGTGHEKLFF.

The CDR3 is CASSQRESLYEQFF. The CDR3 DNA is TGTGCCAGCAGCCAGCGGGAGAGTCTATATGAGCAGTTCTTC. The chain employs TRBV3-1 (or the pseudogene TRBV3-2) and TRBJ2-1; TRBD2 matches at 7 bases. The CDR3 is 14 amino acids. The V segment lost 3 bases and the J segment 8 bases; nucleotides outside the gene matches: 7. Germline CDR1 reads LGHDT; CDR2 reads YNNKEL (reference sequence).

The chain combines TRBV19 with TRBJ1-2, with D possibly matching TRBD1 (6 bases). CDR3 size: 15 residues. Germline V gives CDR1 LNHDA, CDR2 SQIVND (reference sequence). Trimming took 7 bases from V and 2 from J, leaving 17 bases between them. CDR3 amino acids: CASTPKPDRNYGYTF. The DNA of the CDR3 is TGTGCCAGTACCCCTAAGCCGGACAGAAACTATGGCTACACCTTC.

The chain employs TRBV4-1 and TRBJ1-6; D not certain. The germline V and J ends were trimmed by 4 bases and 7 bases, with 8 bases remaining between them. Germline loops: CDR1 MGHRA, CDR2 YSYEKL. This CDR3 comprises 13 residues. The CDR3 is CASSPRENSPLHF. The CDR3 nucleotides read TGCGCCAGCAGCCCGAGAGAGAATTCACCCCTCCACTTT.

The chain joins TRBV5-1 to TRBJ2-5; tentative D call: TRBD1 (6 bases). With 1 base removed from V and 5 bases from J, the gap between germline ends came to 18 bases. The CDR3 extends over 16 amino acids. Germline V gene lookup returns CDR1 SGHRS and CDR2 YFSETQ. CDR3 sequence (DNA): TGCGCCAGCAGCTTGTTTCAGGGGTCCAGTGGGGAGACCCAGTACTTC. Residues: CASSLFQGSSGETQYF.

The chain combines TRBV7-8 with TRBJ1-6; 9 positions agree with TRBD1. Germline values: CDR1 SGHVS, CDR2 FQNEAQ. This CDR3 comprises 15 residues. The trim removed 5 bases at V and 9 bases at J, leaving 8 bases unmatched. CDR3 DNA sequence: TGTGCCAGCAGCCCTGACAGGGGGTTGGCTTCACCCCTCCACTTT. Amino acids: CASSPDRGLASPLHF.

The J gene is TRBJ2-3, the V gene TRBV12-5; TRBD2 matches 13 bases. CDR1 and CDR2 (germline): LGHNT, FRNRAP. CDR3 length: 16 amino acids. The ends lost 5 bases at V and 2 bases at J; junction bases unmatched: 4. The CDR3 here is CASGKGLAGVTDTQYF. The CDR3 DNA is TGTGCTAGTGGTAAAGGACTAGCGGGGGTCACAGATACGCAGTATTTT. The variable domain in full, completed from reference TRBV12-5 and TRBJ2-3, reads DARVTQTPRHKVTEMGQEVTMRCQPILGHNTVFWYRQTMMQGLELLAYFRNRAPLDDSGMPKDRFSAEMPDATLATLKIQPSEPRDSAVYFCASGKGLAGVTDTQYFGPGTRLTVL.

The V and J genes are TRBV6-5 and TRBJ1-2; 8 bases map to TRBD1. The J segment lost 7 bases and the V segment lost 6 bases, leaving 13 bases of the junction unmatched. Per germline, CDR1 MNHEY and CDR2 SVGAGI. The CDR3 consists of 15 residues. The CDR3 DNA reads TGTGCCAGCAGATTACAGCCCACAGGGGGAGTTGGCTACACCTTC. The encoded protein is CASRLQPTGGVGYTF.

The chain recombines TRBV14 with TRBJ1-1; D remains unclear. Deletions cut 0 bases from V and 1 base from J, with 9 bases between. The CDR3 is 15 amino acids. Germline values: CDR1 SGHDN, CDR2 FVKESK. The CDR3 nucleotides read TGTGCCAGCAGCCAAGAAAGACTGAGGAACACTGAAGCTTTCTTT. Translating it yields CASSQERLRNTEAFF.

This clone has just one count. The rearrangement uses TRBV5-1 and TRBJ2-3; possibly TRBD1 for D (6 bases). Trimming removed 2 bases at V and 0 bases at J, with 16 bases between. CDR3 length equals 17 residues. In germline, CDR1 is SGHRS, CDR2 YFSETQ. The CDR3 loop reads CASSFAGTSTSTDTQYF. CDR3 DNA sequence: TGCGCCAGCAGCTTTGCCGGGACATCTACTAGCACAGATACGCAGTATTTT. Supplemented by reference TRBV5-1 and TRBJ2-3, the full variable domain reads KAGVTQTPRYLIKTRGQQVTLSCSPISGHRSVSWYQQTPGQGLQFLFEYFSETQRNKGNFPGRFSGRQFSNSRSEMNVSTLELGDSALYLCASSFAGTSTSTDTQYFGPGTRLTVL.

This clone showed up just once. The DNA for the CDR3 is TGTGCCAGTAGTCGGACTAGCGGGACCTACGAGCAGTACTTC. Translated: CASSRTSGTYEQYF. This chain links TRBV19 with TRBJ2-7; 12 bases are shared with TRBD2. V lost 5 bases to trimming and J lost 2 bases; unmatched junction nucleotides: 1. The CDR3 sequence is 14 residues long. Germline values: CDR1 LNHDA, CDR2 SQIVND (reference sequence).